This TCR beta chain came from a study of blood T cells in healthy people across ages. Study-wide results and limits: Diversity estimated from one million T cells was considered an underestimate. Per million T cells, TCR beta diversity dropped roughly linearly as age increased. What prevented conclusive comparison of naive and antigen-experienced cells was that PBMCs were unsorted.

A second PCR, run for roughly 7 to 11 cycles, used a sample-barcoded 5' primer plus a J-beta primer mix. A tag from a template-switch adaptor with 12 random nucleotides marked each cDNA molecule. Each CDR3 protein is one row after TCRdb ran MiXCR on the 5' RACE reads. Of about 1,500,000 distinct CDR3 sequences listed, approximately 30% were seen once; the top ten hold more than 6%. This clonotype turned up a few times. Its target is not known. V gave up 4 bases and J gave up 4 bases, with 11 bases separating them. This CDR3 is built from 14 residues. Germline lookup yields CDR1 KGHSH and CDR2 LQKENI. The source material was blood. The chain combines TRBV18 with TRBJ2-1; D uncertain. The receptor was isolated from a young woman in good health. In DNA, the CDR3 is TGTGCCAGCTCACAAGGGCCCTTTTACAATGAGCAGTTCTTC. It encodes CASSQGPFYNEQFF. Supplemented by reference TRBV18 and TRBJ2-1, the full variable domain reads NAGVMQNPRHLVRRRGQEARLRCSPMKGHSHVYWYRQLPEEGLKFMVYLQKENIIDESGMPKERFSAEFPKEGPSILRIQQVVRGDSAAYFCASSQGPFYNEQFFGPGTRLTVL.